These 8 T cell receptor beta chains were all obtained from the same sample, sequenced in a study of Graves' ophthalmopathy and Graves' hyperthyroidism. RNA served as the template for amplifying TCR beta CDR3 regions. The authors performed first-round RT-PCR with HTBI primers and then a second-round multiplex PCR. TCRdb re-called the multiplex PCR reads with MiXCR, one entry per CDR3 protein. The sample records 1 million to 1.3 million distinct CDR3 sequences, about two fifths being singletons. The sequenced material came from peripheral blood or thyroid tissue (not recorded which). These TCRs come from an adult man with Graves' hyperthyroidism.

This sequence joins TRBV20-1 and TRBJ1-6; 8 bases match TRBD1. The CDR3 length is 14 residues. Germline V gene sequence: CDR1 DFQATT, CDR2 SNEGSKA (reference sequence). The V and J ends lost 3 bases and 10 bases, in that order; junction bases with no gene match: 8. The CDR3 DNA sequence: TGCAGTGCTAGGAATGGACAGGGTGGATCACCCCTCCACTTT. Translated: CSARNGQGGSPLHF.

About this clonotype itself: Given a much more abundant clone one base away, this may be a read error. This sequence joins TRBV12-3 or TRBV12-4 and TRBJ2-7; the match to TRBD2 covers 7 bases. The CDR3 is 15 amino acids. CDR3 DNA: TGTGACAGCAGATCCGAATCGGGAGGATCCTACGAGCAGTACTTC. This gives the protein CDSRSESGGSYEQYF.

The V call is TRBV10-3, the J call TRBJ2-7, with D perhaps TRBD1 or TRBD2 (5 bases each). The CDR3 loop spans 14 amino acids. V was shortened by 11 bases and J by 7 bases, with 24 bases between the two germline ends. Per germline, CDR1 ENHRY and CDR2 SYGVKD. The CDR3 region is CAGGSLLRTWEQYF. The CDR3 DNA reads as TGTGCCGGGGGAAGCTTGTTGAGGACCTGGGAGCAGTACTTC.

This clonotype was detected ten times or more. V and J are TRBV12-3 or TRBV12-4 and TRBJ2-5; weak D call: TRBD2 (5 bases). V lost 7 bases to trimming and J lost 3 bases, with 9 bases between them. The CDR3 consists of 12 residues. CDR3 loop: CASTRGKETQYF. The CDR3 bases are TGTGCCAGCACTCGAGGGAAAGAGACCCAGTACTTC.

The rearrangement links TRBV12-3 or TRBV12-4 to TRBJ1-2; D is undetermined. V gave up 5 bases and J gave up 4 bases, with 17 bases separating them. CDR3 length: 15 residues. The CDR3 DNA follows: TGTGCCAGCAGTGACGTACAAGGGTCCGGCTATGGCTACACCTTC. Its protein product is CASSDVQGSGYGYTF.

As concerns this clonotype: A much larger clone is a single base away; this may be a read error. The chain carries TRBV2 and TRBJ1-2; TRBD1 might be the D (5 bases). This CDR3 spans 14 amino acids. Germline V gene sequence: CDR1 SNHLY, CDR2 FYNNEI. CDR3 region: CASSEGSRVSGHTF. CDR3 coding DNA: TGTGCCAGCAGTGAAGGTTCCAGGGTTAGTGGCCACACCTTC.

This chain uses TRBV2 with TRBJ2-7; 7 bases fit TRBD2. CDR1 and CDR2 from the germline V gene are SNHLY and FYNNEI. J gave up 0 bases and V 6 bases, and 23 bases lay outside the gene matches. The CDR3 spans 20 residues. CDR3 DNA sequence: TGTGCCAGCAGCCGAGCGGGGCAGGGTCTATCGATCGGGTCCTCCTACGAGCAGTACTTC. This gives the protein CASSRAGQGLSIGSSYEQYF.

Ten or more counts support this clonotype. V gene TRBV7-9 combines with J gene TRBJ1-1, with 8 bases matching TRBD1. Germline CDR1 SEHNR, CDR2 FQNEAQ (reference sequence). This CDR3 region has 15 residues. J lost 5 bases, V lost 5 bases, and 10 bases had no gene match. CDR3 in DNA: TGTGCCAGCAGCCCCAGGGGGCGGGGAGAGACTGAAGCTTTCTTT. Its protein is CASSPRGRGETEAFF.